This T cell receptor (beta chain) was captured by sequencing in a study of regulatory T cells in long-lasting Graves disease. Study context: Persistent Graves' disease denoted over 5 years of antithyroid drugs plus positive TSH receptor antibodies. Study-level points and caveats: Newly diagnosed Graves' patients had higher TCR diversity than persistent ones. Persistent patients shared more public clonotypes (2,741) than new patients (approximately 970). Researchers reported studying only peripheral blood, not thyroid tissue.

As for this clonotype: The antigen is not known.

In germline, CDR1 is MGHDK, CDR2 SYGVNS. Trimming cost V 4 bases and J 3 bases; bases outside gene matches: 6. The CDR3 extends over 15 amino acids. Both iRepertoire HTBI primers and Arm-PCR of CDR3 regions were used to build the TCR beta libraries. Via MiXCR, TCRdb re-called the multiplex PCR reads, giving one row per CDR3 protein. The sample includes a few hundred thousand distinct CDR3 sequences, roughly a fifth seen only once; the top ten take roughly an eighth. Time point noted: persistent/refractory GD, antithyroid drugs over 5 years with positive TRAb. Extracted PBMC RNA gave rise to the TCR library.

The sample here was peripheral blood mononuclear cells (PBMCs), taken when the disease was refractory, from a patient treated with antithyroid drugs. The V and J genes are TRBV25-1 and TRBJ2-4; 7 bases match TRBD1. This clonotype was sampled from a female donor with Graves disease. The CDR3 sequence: CASSVDRVGKNIQYF. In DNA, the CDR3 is TGTGCCAGCAGTGTTGACAGGGTGGGCAAAAACATTCAGTACTTC.